This T cell receptor (beta chain) comes out of a study of T cells in localized non-small cell lung cancer. General observations from the study: A median of around 58 clones ranked among the top 100 in tumor appeared in adjacent lung. There was an association of higher blood T cell density with longer overall survival.

This clone was detected once. The antigen remains undetermined. Germline V gives CDR1 MDHEN, CDR2 SYDVKM. V lost 6 bases to trimming and J lost 8 bases; unmatched junction nucleotides: 10. The CDR3 is 14 residues long. TCRdb's table, derived via immunoSEQ multiplex PCR, lists solely in-frame clones and lacks some. This table has fewer than 30,000 clones, roughly four fifths appearing once. This material consisted of peripheral blood mononuclear cells, taken before any cancer treatment. The chain uses TRBV28 and TRBJ1-3, with 7 nucleotides matching TRBD1. This sequence was found in a man aged 35-75 years with stage III lung adenocarcinoma. CDR3 sequence (DNA): TGTGCCAGCAGCCTGATAAGGGGGCTGGACACCATATATTTT. It encodes CASSLIRGLDTIYF.